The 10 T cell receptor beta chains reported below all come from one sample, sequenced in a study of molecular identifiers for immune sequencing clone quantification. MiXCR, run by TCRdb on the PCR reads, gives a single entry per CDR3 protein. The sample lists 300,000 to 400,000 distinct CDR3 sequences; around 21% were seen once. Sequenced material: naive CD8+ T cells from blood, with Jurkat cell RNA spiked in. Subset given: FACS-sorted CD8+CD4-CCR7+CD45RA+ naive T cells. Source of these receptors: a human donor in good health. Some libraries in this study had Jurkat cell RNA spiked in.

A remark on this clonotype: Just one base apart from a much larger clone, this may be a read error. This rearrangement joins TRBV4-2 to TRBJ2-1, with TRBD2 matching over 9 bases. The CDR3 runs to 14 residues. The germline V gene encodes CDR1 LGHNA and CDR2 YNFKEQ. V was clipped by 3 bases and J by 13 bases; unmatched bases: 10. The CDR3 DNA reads TGTGCCAGCAGCCAGGGCATGGCGGGAGGGCCTCAGTTCTTC. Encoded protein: CASSQGMAGGPQFF.

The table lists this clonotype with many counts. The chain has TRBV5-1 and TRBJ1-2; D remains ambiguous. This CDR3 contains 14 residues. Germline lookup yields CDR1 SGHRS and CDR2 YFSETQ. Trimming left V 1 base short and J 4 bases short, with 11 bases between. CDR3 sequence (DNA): TGCGCCAGCAGCTTGTCCTGGTTAAGCTATGGCTACACCTTC. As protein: CASSLSWLSYGYTF.

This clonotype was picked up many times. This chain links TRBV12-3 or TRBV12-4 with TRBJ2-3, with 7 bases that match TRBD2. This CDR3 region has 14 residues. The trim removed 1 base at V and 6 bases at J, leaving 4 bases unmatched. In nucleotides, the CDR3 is TGTGCCAGCAGTTTAGGTTCTAGCGGTGATACGCAGTATTTT. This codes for CASSLGSSGDTQYF.

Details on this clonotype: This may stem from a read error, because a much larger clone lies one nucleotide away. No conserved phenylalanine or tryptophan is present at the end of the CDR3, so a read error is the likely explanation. CDR3 DNA sequence: TGTGCCAGCAGCTTTTACCTAGCCAAAAACATTCAGTACCTC. Translation: CASSFYLAKNIQYL. V is TRBV5-3 and J is TRBJ2-4; D gene uncertain. TRBV5-3 is labeled an ORF, and its function is uncertain. This CDR3 spans 14 amino acids.

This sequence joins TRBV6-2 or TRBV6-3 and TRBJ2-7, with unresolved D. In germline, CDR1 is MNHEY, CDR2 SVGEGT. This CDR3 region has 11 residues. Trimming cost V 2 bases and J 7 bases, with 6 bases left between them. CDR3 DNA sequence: TGTGCCAGCAGTTACGTCCAGGAGCAGTACTTC. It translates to CASSYVQEQYF.

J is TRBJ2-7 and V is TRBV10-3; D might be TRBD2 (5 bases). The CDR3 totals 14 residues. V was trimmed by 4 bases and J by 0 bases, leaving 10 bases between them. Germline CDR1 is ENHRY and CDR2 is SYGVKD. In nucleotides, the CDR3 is TGTGCCATCAGTGGGGAGCCCAACTCCTACGAGCAGTACTTC. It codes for CAISGEPNSYEQYF.

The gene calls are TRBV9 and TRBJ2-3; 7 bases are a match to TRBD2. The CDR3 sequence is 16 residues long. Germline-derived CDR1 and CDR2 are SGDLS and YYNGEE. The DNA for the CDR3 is TGTGTCAGTAGCGTAGGCATTAGCGGGAGCACAGATACGCAGTATTTT. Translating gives CVSSVGISGSTDTQYF.

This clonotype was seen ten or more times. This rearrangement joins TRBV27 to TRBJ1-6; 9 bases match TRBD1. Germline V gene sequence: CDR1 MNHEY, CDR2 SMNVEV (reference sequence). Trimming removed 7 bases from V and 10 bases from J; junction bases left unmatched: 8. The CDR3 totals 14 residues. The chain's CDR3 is CASTKQGAQSPLHF. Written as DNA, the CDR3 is TGTGCCAGCACCAAACAGGGGGCACAATCACCCCTCCACTTT.

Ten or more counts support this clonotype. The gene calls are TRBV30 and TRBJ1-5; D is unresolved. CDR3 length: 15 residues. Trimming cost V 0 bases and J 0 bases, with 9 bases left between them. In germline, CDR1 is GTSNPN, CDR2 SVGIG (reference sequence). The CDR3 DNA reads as TGTGCCTGGAGTGTACGGCGGGGTAGCAATCAGCCCCAGCATTTT. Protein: CAWSVRRGSNQPQHF.

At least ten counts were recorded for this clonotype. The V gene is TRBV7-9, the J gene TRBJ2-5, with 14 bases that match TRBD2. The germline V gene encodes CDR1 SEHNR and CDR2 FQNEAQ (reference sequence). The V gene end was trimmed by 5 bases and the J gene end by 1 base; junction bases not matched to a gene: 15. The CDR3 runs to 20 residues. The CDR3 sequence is CASSDTRTSGGQGPQETQYF. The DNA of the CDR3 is TGTGCCAGCAGCGATACCAGGACTAGCGGGGGGCAAGGCCCCCAAGAGACCCAGTACTTC.